This is a list of T cell receptor beta chains from one sample in a study of cytotoxic CD8 clonotypes in ibrutinib-treated CLL. Method: immunoSEQ multiplex PCR; TCRdb's copy keeps in-frame clones and lacks some. The sample has tens of thousands of clones, nearly 50% seen once. The source was PBMCs, collected before ibrutinib treatment. The receptors stem from a human donor with chronic lymphocytic leukemia. Each CDR3 is given with its conserved first and last residue. Fields, in order: V gene, clone size, J gene, D gene, CDR3 DNA, CDR3 protein. D genes are given only for firm matches. The size entry is marked missing in some rows and otherwise reads once, few, many or a size class.

v_call: TRBV5-1; clone_size: -; j_call: TRBJ2-3; d_call: TRBD2; cdr3_nt: TGCGCCAGCAGCTATTCACTAGCGGGGGGGTACCGAGGCACAGATACGCAGTATTTT; cdr3_aa: CASSYSLAGGYRGTDTQYF
v_call: TRBV6-5; clone_size: -; j_call: TRBJ1-6; d_call: -; cdr3_nt: TGTGCCAGCAGTTACTCGTTAGGGCAGGATAATTCACCCCTCCACTTT; cdr3_aa: CASSYSLGQDNSPLHF
v_call: TRBV6-5; clone_size: -; j_call: TRBJ1-3; d_call: TRBD1; cdr3_nt: TGTGCCAGCAGGAACACAGGGGTCTCTGGAAACACCATATATTTT; cdr3_aa: CASRNTGVSGNTIYF
v_call: TRBV28; clone_size: -; j_call: TRBJ2-7; d_call: TRBD1; cdr3_nt: TGTGCCAGCAGTTTATTACAGGGGTCCTACGAGCAGTACTTC; cdr3_aa: CASSLLQGSYEQYF
v_call: TRBV7-9; clone_size: -; j_call: TRBJ2-7; d_call: -; cdr3_nt: TGTGCCAGCAGCCTGATGTCCGGGACTTCCTACGAGCAGTACTTC; cdr3_aa: CASSLMSGTSYEQYF
v_call: TRBV27; clone_size: -; j_call: TRBJ1-5; d_call: TRBD1; cdr3_nt: TGTGCCAGCGGGGGGACAGGGGGTGTTCGGGGCAATCAGCCCCAGCATTTT; cdr3_aa: CASGGTGGVRGNQPQHF
v_call: TRBV27; clone_size: many; j_call: TRBJ1-2; d_call: -; cdr3_nt: TGTGCCAGCAGTGGAGGGGCGTGGAACTACACCTTC; cdr3_aa: CASSGGAWNYTF
v_call: TRBV28; clone_size: -; j_call: TRBJ1-6; d_call: -; cdr3_nt: TGTGCCAGCAGTTCCGCCAATTCAGATAATTCACCCCTCCACTTT; cdr3_aa: CASSSANSDNSPLHF
v_call: TRBV9; clone_size: -; j_call: TRBJ1-2; d_call: -; cdr3_nt: TGTGCCAGCAGCACAAGACGGGAGAAGGGAGAAGGCTACACCTTC; cdr3_aa: CASSTRREKGEGYTF
v_call: TRBV5-1; clone_size: -; j_call: TRBJ2-2; d_call: -; cdr3_nt: TGCGCCAGCAGCTTGCCTGGCTTGGTGATGATGAACACCGGGGAGCTGTTTTTT; cdr3_aa: CASSLPGLVMMNTGELFF
v_call: TRBV18; clone_size: few; j_call: TRBJ1-2; d_call: -; cdr3_nt: TGTGCCAGCTCACCAGGAAAAGGACAGCTCTATGGCTACACCTTC; cdr3_aa: CASSPGKGQLYGYTF
v_call: TRBV30; clone_size: once; j_call: TRBJ1-4; d_call: -; cdr3_nt: TGTGCCTGGAGTGTTGGGGGAGGGGTGGAAAAACTGTTTTTT; cdr3_aa: CAWSVGGGVEKLFF
v_call: TRBV10-3; clone_size: medium-sized; j_call: TRBJ2-7; d_call: TRBD1; cdr3_nt: TGTGCCATCAGTGATGTAGGTGTGGGACAGGACTACGAGCAGTACTTC; cdr3_aa: CAISDVGVGQDYEQYF
v_call: TRBV6-6; clone_size: few; j_call: TRBJ2-7; d_call: TRBD1; cdr3_nt: TGTGCCAGCAGGGGACAGGGCGTCACCTACGAGCAGTACTTC; cdr3_aa: CASRGQGVTYEQYF
v_call: TRBV18; clone_size: few; j_call: TRBJ2-3; d_call: -; cdr3_nt: TGTGCCAGCTCCTGGACTGACACAGATACGCAGTATTTT; cdr3_aa: CASSWTDTDTQYF
v_call: TRBV9; clone_size: few; j_call: TRBJ2-6; d_call: -; cdr3_nt: TGTGCCAGCAGCGTAGCCCACTCTGGGGCCAACGTCCTGACTTTC; cdr3_aa: CASSVAHSGANVLTF
v_call: TRBV6-5; clone_size: -; j_call: TRBJ2-7; d_call: -; cdr3_nt: TGTGCCAGCAGGAGGGGCACCTACGAGCAGTACTTC; cdr3_aa: CASRRGTYEQYF
v_call: TRBV19; clone_size: few; j_call: TRBJ1-1; d_call: -; cdr3_nt: TGTGCCAGTAGTATTGACCGGGGAGGTTCTGAAGCTTTCTTT; cdr3_aa: CASSIDRGGSEAFF
v_call: TRBV5-1; clone_size: -; j_call: TRBJ1-6; d_call: TRBD1; cdr3_nt: TGCGCCAGCAGCTTGGAACTGACAGGGGATTATAATTCACCCCTCCACTTT; cdr3_aa: CASSLELTGDYNSPLHF
v_call: TRBV11-3; clone_size: -; j_call: TRBJ1-1; d_call: -; cdr3_nt: TGTGCCAGCAGCTTAGAAGGAAGCACTGAAGCTTTCTTT; cdr3_aa: CASSLEGSTEAFF
v_call: TRBV5-1; clone_size: -; j_call: TRBJ1-2; d_call: -; cdr3_nt: TGCGCCAGCAGCTTGTCGGGGACACCCACAGGCTACACCTTC; cdr3_aa: CASSLSGTPTGYTF
v_call: TRBV27; clone_size: -; j_call: TRBJ2-1; d_call: -; cdr3_nt: TGTGCCAGCACCCTTGGACGGGGTTATGGCCATGAGCAGTTCTTC; cdr3_aa: CASTLGRGYGHEQFF
v_call: TRBV2; clone_size: -; j_call: TRBJ1-3; d_call: TRBD1; cdr3_nt: TGTGCCAGCAGCAGGGGGCCGGGAAACACCATATATTTT; cdr3_aa: CASSRGPGNTIYF